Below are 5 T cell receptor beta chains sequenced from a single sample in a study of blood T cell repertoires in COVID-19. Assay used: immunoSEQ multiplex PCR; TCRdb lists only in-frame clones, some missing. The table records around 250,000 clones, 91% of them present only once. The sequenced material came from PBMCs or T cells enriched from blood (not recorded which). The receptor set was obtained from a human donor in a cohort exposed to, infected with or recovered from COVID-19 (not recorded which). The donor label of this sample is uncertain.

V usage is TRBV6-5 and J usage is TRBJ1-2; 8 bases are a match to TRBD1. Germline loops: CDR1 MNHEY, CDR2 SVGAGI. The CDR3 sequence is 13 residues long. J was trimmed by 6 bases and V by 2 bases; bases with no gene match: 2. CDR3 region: CASSYTTGDGYTF. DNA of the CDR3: TGTGCCAGCAGTTACACGACAGGGGATGGCTACACCTTC.

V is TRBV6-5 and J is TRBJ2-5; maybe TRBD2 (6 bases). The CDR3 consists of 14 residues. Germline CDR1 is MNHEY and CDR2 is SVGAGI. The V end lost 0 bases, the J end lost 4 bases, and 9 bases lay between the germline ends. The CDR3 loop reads CASSYSISGETQYF. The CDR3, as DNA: TGTGCCAGCAGTTACTCGATTAGCGGAGAGACCCAGTACTTC.

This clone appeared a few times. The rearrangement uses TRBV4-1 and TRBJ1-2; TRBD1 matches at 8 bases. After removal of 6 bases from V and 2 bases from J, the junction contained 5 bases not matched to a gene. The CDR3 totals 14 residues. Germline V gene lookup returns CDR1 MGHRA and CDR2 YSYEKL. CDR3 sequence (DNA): TGCGCCAGCAGTCAGGGGGCATACAACTATGGCTACACCTTC. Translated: CASSQGAYNYGYTF.

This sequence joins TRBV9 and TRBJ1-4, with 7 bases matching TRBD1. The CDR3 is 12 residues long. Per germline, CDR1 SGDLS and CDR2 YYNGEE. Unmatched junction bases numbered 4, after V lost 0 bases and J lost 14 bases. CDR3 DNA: TGTGCCAGCAGCGTAGCAGGGGGAGAGCTGTTTTTT. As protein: CASSVAGGELFF.

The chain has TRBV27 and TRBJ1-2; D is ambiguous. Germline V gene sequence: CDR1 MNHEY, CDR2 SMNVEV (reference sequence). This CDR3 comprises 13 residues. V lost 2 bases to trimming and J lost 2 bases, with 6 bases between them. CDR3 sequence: CASSLTRNYGYTF. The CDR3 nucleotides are TGTGCCAGCAGTTTAACCAGGAACTATGGCTACACCTTC.